Here is one TCR beta chain with its context. In the original analysis: How many nucleated cells were present was estimated from reference gene primer amplification. TCRdb keeps only in-frame clones here, not all; method: immunoSEQ multiplex PCR. Clone size and V and J calls were adopted from that table, with D and trimming inferred from the DNA. Of more than 95,000 clones listed, about nine tenths were seen once; the top ten hold about 16%. The CDR3 totals 14 residues. V lost 0 bases, J lost 5 bases, and 1 base stayed unmatched. Germline CDR1 is LNHDA and CDR2 is SQIVND (reference sequence). This record comes from a study of blood T cell repertoires in COVID-19. Study in general: Researchers got acute and convalescent COVID-19 samples from the United States, Italy and Spain. T cells, B-cell-depleted T cells, or PBMCs supplied cDNA or gDNA.

The chain links TRBV19 to TRBJ1-5; 7 bases fit TRBD1. The clonotype comes from a man between 45 and 60 years old with acute or convalescent COVID-19. The sample comprised peripheral blood. The DNA of the CDR3 is TGTGCCAGTAGTATAGAAGGACAGGATCAGCCCCAGCATTTT. This encodes CASSIEGQDQPQHF.